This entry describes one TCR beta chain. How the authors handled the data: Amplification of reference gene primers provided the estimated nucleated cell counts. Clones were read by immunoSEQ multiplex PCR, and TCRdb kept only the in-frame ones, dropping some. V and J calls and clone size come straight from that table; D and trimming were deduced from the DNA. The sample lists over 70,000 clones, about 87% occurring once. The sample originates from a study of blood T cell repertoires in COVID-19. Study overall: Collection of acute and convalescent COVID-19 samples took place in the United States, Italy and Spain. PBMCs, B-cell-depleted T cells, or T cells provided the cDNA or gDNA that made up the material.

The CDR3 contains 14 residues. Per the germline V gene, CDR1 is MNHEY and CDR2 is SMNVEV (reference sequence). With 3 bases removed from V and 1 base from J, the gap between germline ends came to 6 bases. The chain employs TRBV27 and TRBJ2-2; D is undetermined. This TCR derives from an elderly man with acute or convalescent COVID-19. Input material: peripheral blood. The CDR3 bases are TGTGCCAGCAGTTTCGTACTGAACACCGGGGAGCTGTTTTTT. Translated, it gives CASSFVLNTGELFF.